This passage covers 10 T cell receptor beta chains from one sample sequenced in a study of blood T cell repertoires in COVID-19. Measured with immunoSEQ multiplex PCR; TCRdb has only the in-frame clones, and not every one. The table records about 480,000 clones, 88% of them present only once. Sequenced sample: PBMCs or T cells enriched from blood (not recorded which). Source of these receptors: an older woman who had recovered from COVID-19.

Note on this clone: The sample holds other DNA sequences that translate to the same CDR3. This chain links TRBV3-1 (or the pseudogene TRBV3-2) with TRBJ1-5; D gene unclear. V was pared by 1 base and J by 4 bases, with 5 bases between. The CDR3 is made up of 13 amino acids. Germline V gene sequence: CDR1 LGHDT, CDR2 YNNKEL (reference sequence). CDR3 protein: CASSQARNQPQHF. CDR3 coding DNA: TGTGCCAGCAGCCAAGCTCGGAATCAGCCCCAGCATTTT.

J is TRBJ1-1 and V is TRBV19; 7 bases line up with TRBD1. In germline, CDR1 is LNHDA, CDR2 SQIVND (reference sequence). The trim removed 1 base at V and 3 bases at J, leaving 11 bases unmatched. The CDR3 loop spans 17 amino acids. The CDR3 is CASSIVQSGGQDTEAFF. The DNA for the CDR3 is TGTGCCAGTAGTATAGTTCAGTCAGGGGGTCAGGACACTGAAGCTTTCTTT. Based on the CDR3 plus reference TRBV19 and TRBJ1-1, the full variable domain is DGGITQSPKYLFRKEGQNVTLSCEQNLNHDAMYWYRQDPGQGLRLIYYSQIVNDFQKGDIAEGYSVSREKKESFPLTVTSAQKNPTAFYLCASSIVQSGGQDTEAFFGQGTRLTVV.

V usage is TRBV5-1 and J usage is TRBJ2-2; 10 positions agree with TRBD2. The length of the CDR3 is 15 residues. Germline trimming cut 4 bases from V and 4 bases from J; bases unmatched to any gene: 4. CDR1 SGHRS and CDR2 YFSETQ come from the germline V gene. The CDR3 here is CASSLPSGGTGELFF. The CDR3 nucleotides read TGCGCCAGCAGCCTCCCTAGCGGGGGCACCGGGGAGCTGTTTTTT.

The chain has TRBV19 and TRBJ2-7; TRBD1 might be the D (6 bases). The ends were cut back, 5 bases at V and 3 bases at J, with 14 bases in the middle. The length of the CDR3 is 14 residues. Germline V lookup: CDR1 LNHDA, CDR2 SQIVND (reference sequence). The CDR3 sequence: CASSVVLDSYEQYV. DNA for the CDR3: TGTGCCAGTAGTGTCGTCCTGGACAGCTACGAGCAGTACGTC.

V and J are TRBV18 and TRBJ1-1, with 9 bases aligning to TRBD1. The CDR3 has 15 residues. Trimming at V came to 7 bases and at J to 7 bases, leaving 13 bases not matched to a gene. Germline V CDR1 and CDR2: KGHSH, LQKENI. CDR3 region: CASFPDRGRRVEAFF. CDR3 in DNA: TGTGCCAGCTTTCCGGACAGGGGTCGGCGGGTTGAAGCTTTCTTT.

V is TRBV30 and J is TRBJ2-5; D is undetermined. Per germline, CDR1 GTSNPN and CDR2 SVGIG (reference sequence). The CDR3 has 12 residues. The V end lost 5 bases, the J end lost 8 bases, and 15 bases lay between the germline ends. This CDR3 reads CAWASQVGTQYF. The CDR3 DNA reads as TGTGCCTGGGCCTCTCAGGTGGGCACCCAGTACTTC.

The chain has TRBV11-3 and TRBJ2-1; 7 nucleotides align to TRBD1. CDR1 and CDR2 (germline): SGHNT, YENEEA. V shed 5 bases and J 3 bases; nucleotides not matched to a gene: 4. The CDR3 spans 14 residues. CDR3 nucleotide sequence: TGTGCCAGCAGCCCCGGGACAGACTACAATGAGCAGTTCTTC. This translates into CASSPGTDYNEQFF.

The genes are TRBV7-2 and TRBJ2-1; D not resolved. Trimming took off 3 bases at V and 1 base at J, with 10 bases between the two ends. The CDR3 covers 15 residues. CDR1 is SGHTA and CDR2 is FQGNSA in the germline V gene. The CDR3 DNA sequence: TGTGCCAGCAGCTTGTCGCAGAATTCCTACAATGAGCAGTTCTTC. Translating it yields CASSLSQNSYNEQFF.

Here the CDR3 reads CASSQDHTTNYGYTF. CDR3 in DNA: TGCGCCAGCAGCCAAGATCACACAACCAACTATGGCTACACCTTC. The J gene is TRBJ1-2, the V gene TRBV4-1; D unresolved. Germline V gives CDR1 MGHRA, CDR2 YSYEKL. This CDR3 spans 15 amino acids. V was trimmed by 0 bases and J by 2 bases, leaving 10 bases between them.

V gene TRBV5-1 combines with J gene TRBJ1-1; D gene ambiguous. Between the trimmed V and J ends, which lost 0 bases and 4 bases, there was a span of 7 bases. The CDR3 sequence is 13 residues long. Germline CDR1 SGHRS, CDR2 YFSETQ. The DNA for the CDR3 is TGCGCCAGCAGCTTGGGAGGGCCCACTGAAGCTTTCTTT. Amino acids: CASSLGGPTEAFF.